The rows below give T cell receptor beta chains drawn from one sample of a study of shared clonotypes between healthy human individuals. TCRdb's table, derived via immunoSEQ multiplex PCR, lists solely in-frame clones and lacks some. Of roughly 2 million clones listed, roughly 95% were seen once; the top ten hold 0.85% to 1.3%. The sequenced sample consisted of naive CD8+ T cells sorted from blood. Receptors originate from a man aged 18 to 29 in good health. The CDR3 runs from the conserved cysteine through the conserved F or W. The order of the fields is clone size, J gene, V gene, D gene, CDR3 protein, CDR3 DNA. D genes are given only for firm matches. A row's size may be missing; if present it is once, few, many or a size class.

- | TRBJ2-5 | TRBV30 | - | CAWTQSETQYF | TGTGCCTGGACCCAATCAGAGACCCAGTACTTC
- | TRBJ1-2 | TRBV19 | - | CASSIFPGSNYGYTF | TGTGCCAGTAGTATATTCCCGGGCAGTAACTATGGCTACACCTTC
- | TRBJ2-7 | TRBV2 | - | CASSAPDYEQYF | TGTGCCAGCAGTGCTCCTGACTACGAGCAGTACTTC
- | TRBJ2-1 | TRBV29-1 | TRBD2 | CSVGGGVSYNEQFF | TGCAGCGTGGGTGGGGGGGTCTCCTACAATGAGCAGTTCTTC
- | TRBJ2-1 | TRBV6-5 | - | CASALAAYNEQFF | TGTGCCAGCGCCTTAGCAGCCTACAATGAGCAGTTCTTC
once | TRBJ2-6 | TRBV18 | - | CASSPGSLASGANVLTF | TGTGCCAGCTCACCAGGCAGCCTGGCCTCTGGGGCCAACGTCCTGACTTTC
- | TRBJ2-1 | TRBV5-4 | TRBD2 | CASSLTSGAYNEQFF | TGTGCCAGCAGCTTAACTAGCGGGGCTTACAATGAGCAGTTCTTC
- | TRBJ2-3 | TRBV7-8 | - | CASTDLMAGSPFRSTDTQYF | TGTGCCAGCACCGATCTTATGGCGGGATCTCCCTTTCGTAGCACAGATACGCAGTATTTT
- | TRBJ2-1 | TRBV28 | - | CASSPRAGYNEQFF | TGTGCCAGCAGTCCTCGGGCAGGCTACAATGAGCAGTTCTTC
- | TRBJ2-7 | TRBV27 | TRBD1 | CASSYGGQGAYEQYF | TGTGCCAGCAGCTACGGGGGACAGGGGGCCTACGAGCAGTACTTC
once | TRBJ2-7 | TRBV30 | - | CAWSPGSSSYEQYF | TGTGCCTGGAGTCCTGGTTCGAGCTCCTACGAGCAGTACTTC
- | TRBJ2-5 | TRBV30 | - | CAFWRGGQETQYF | TGTGCCTTCTGGAGAGGAGGCCAAGAGACCCAGTACTTC
- | TRBJ2-5 | TRBV9 | TRBD2 | CASSAGTSGSETQYF | TGTGCCAGCAGCGCCGGGACTAGCGGGAGTGAGACCCAGTACTTC
once | TRBJ2-7 | TRBV6-6 | - | CASSTGSPYEQYF | TGTGCCAGCAGTACGGGGTCTCCCTACGAGCAGTACTTC
- | TRBJ2-7 | TRBV2 | TRBD2 | CASRPGLPDEQYF | TGTGCCAGCCGACCGGGACTACCTGACGAGCAGTACTTC
- | TRBJ2-2 | TRBV7-8 | - | CASSLVRSDPTNTGELFF | TGTGCCAGCAGCTTAGTTAGGTCCGATCCTACGAACACCGGGGAGCTGTTTTTT